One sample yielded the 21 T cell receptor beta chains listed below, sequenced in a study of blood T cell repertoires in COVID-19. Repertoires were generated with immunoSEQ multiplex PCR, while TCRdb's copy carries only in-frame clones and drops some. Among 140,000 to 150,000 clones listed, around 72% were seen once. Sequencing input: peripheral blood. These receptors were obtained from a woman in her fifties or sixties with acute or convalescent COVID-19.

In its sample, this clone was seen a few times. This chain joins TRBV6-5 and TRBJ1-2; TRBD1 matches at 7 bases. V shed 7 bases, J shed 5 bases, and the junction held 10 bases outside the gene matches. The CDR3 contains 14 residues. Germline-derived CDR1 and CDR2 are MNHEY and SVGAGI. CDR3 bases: TGTGCCAGCAAACCCCCGGGACAGTCTTATGGCTACACCTTC. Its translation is CASKPPGQSYGYTF.

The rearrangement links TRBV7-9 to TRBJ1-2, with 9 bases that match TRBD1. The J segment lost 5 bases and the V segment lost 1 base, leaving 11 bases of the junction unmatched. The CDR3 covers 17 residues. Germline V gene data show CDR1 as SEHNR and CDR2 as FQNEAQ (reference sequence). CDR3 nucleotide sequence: TGTGCCAGCAGCTTAGATATCACAGGGGGCGTTATGTATGGCTACACCTTC. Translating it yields CASSLDITGGVMYGYTF.

The CDR3: CASSLGQGAIGYTF. CDR3 sequence (DNA): TGTGCCAGCAGCTTAGGACAGGGGGCGATCGGCTACACCTTC. V is TRBV7-2 and J is TRBJ1-2; 10 bases are shared with TRBD1. This CDR3 has 14 residues. The V and J ends lost 1 base and 8 bases, in that order; junction bases with no gene match: 4. Germline loops: CDR1 SGHTA, CDR2 FQGNSA.

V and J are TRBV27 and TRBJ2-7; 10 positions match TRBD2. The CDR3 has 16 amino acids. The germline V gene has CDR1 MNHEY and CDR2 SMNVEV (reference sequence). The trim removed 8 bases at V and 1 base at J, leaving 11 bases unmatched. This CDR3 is CASSPILLAGSYEQYF. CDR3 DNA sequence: TGTGCCAGCTCTCCCATTTTACTAGCGGGATCCTACGAGCAGTACTTC.

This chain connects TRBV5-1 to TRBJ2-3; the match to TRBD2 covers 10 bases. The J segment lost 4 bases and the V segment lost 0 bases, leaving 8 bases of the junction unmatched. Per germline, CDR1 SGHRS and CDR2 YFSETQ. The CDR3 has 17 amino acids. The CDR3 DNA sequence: TGCGCCAGCAGCTTGGAGCCTAGCGGGACTAGCGCAGATACGCAGTATTTT. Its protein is CASSLEPSGTSADTQYF. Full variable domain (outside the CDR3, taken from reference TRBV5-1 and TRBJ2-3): KAGVTQTPRYLIKTRGQQVTLSCSPISGHRSVSWYQQTPGQGLQFLFEYFSETQRNKGNFPGRFSGRQFSNSRSEMNVSTLELGDSALYLCASSLEPSGTSADTQYFGPGTRLTVL.

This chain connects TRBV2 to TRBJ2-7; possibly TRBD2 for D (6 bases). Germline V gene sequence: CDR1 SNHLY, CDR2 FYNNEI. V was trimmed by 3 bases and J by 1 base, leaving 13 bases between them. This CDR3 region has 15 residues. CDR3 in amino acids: CASSDPLGGSYEQYF. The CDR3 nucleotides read TGTGCCAGCAGTGACCCTTTGGGGGGTTCCTACGAGCAGTACTTC. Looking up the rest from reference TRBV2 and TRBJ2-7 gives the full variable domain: EPEVTQTPSHQVTQMGQEVILRCVPISNHLYFYWYRQILGQKVEFLVSFYNNEISEKSEIFDDQFSVERPDGSNFTLKIRSTKLEDSAMYFCASSDPLGGSYEQYFGPGTRLTVT.

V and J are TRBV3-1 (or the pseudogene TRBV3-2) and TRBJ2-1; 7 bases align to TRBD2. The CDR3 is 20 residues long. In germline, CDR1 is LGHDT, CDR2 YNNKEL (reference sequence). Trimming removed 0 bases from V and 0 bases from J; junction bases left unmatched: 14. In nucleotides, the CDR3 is TGTGCCAGCAGCCAAGAACTTACCTTCCTAGCGGTTAGCTCCTACAATGAGCAGTTCTTC. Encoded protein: CASSQELTFLAVSSYNEQFF.

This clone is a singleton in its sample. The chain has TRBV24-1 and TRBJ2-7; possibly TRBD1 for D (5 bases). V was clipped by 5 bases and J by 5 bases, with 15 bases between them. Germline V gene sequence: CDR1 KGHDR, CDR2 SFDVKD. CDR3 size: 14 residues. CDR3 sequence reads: CATSVMTEPHEQYF. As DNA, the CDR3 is TGTGCCACCAGTGTTATGACAGAACCCCACGAGCAGTACTTC.

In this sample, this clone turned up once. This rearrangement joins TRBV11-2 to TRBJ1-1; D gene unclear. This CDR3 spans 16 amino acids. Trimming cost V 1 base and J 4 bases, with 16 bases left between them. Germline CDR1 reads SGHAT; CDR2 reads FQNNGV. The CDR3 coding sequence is TGTGCCAGCAGCTTAGGCGAGGGCCCAAGAGGCACTGAAGCTTTCTTT. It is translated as CASSLGEGPRGTEAFF.

The CDR3 DNA reads as TGTGCCAGCAGCGGCGCGGGACAGCTCACAGATACGCAGTATTTT. Encoded protein: CASSGAGQLTDTQYF. The chain combines TRBV11-1 with TRBJ2-3; TRBD1 might be the D (7 bases). CDR3 length equals 15 residues. Germline lookup yields CDR1 SGHAT and CDR2 FQDESV (reference sequence). With 5 bases removed from V and 2 bases from J, the gap between germline ends came to 14 bases.

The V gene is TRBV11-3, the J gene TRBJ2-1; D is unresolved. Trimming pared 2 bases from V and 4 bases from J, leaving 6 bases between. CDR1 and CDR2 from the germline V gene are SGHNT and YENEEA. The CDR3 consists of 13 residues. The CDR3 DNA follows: TGTGCCAGCAGCTTAACGCAGTACAATGAGCAGTTCTTC. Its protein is CASSLTQYNEQFF.

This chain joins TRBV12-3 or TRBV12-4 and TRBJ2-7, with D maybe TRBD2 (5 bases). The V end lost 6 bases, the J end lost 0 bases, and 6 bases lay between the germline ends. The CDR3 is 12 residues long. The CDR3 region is CASSGGSYEQYF. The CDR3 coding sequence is TGTGCCAGCAGCGGAGGCTCCTACGAGCAGTACTTC.

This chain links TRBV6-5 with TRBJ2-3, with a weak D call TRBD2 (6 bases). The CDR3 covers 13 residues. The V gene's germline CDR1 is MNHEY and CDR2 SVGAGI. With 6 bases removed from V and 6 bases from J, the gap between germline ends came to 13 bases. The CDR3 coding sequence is TGTGCCAGCAGCGTCGGGAGTCCGGATACGCAGTATTTT. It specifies CASSVGSPDTQYF.

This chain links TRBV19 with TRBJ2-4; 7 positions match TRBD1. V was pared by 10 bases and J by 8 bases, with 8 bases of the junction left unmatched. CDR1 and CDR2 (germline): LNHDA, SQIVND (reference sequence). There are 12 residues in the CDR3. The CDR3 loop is CATSDRIDIQYF. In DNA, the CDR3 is TGTGCCACTTCGGACAGGATTGACATTCAGTACTTC.

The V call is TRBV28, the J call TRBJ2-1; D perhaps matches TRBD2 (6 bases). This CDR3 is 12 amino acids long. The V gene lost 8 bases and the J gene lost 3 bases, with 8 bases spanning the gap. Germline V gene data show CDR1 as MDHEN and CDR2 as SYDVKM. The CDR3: CASRRDYNEQFF. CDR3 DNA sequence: TGTGCCAGCCGGCGGGACTACAATGAGCAGTTCTTC. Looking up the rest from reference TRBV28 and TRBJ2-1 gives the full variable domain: DVKVTQSSRYLVKRTGEKVFLECVQDMDHENMFWYRQDPGLGLRLIYFSYDVKMKEKGDIPEGYSVSREKKERFSLILESASTNQTSMYLCASRRDYNEQFFGPGTRLTVL.

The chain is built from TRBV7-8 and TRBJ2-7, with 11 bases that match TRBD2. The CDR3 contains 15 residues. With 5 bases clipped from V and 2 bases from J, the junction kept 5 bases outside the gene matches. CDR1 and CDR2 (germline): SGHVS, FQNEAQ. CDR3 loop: CASSGPGLAAYEQYF. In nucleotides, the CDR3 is TGTGCCAGCAGCGGACCGGGACTAGCGGCCTACGAGCAGTACTTC. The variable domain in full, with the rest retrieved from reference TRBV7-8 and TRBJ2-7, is GAGVSQSPRYKVAKRGQDVALRCDPISGHVSLFWYQQALGQGPEFLTYFQNEAQLDKSGLPSDRFFAERPEGSVSTLKIQRTQQEDSAVYLCASSGPGLAAYEQYFGPGTRLTVT.

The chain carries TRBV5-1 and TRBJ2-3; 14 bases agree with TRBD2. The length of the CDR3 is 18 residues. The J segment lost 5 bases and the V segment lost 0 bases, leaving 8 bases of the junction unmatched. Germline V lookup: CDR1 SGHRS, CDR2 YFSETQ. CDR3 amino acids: CASSLDGLAGGEKDTQYF. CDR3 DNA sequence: TGCGCCAGCAGCTTGGACGGACTAGCGGGAGGAGAGAAAGATACGCAGTATTTT.

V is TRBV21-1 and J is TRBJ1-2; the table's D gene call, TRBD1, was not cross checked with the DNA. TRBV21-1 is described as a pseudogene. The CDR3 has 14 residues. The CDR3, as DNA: TGTGCCAGCTGGCCGACAGGGGCTAAATATGGCTACACCTTC. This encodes CASWPTGAKYGYTF.

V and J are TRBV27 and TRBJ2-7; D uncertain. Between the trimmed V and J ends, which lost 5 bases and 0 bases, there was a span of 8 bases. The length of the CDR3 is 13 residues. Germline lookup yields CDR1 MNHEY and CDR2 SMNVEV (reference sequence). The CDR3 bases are TGTGCCAGCAGTATCGGTCCCTCCTACGAGCAGTACTTC. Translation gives CASSIGPSYEQYF.

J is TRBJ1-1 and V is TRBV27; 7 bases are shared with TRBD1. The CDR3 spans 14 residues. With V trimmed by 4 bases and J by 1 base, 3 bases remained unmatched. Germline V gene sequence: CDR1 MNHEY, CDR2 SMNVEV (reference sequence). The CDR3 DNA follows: TGTGCCAGCAGTTCGGGACAGAGGAACACTGAAGCTTTCTTT. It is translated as CASSSGQRNTEAFF.

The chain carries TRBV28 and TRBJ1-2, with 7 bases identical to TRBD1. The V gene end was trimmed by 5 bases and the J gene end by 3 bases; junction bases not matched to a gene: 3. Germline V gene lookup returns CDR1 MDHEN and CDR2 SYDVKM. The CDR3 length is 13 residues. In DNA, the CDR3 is TGTGCCAGCAGTGAAACAGGGGACTATGGCTACACCTTC. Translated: CASSETGDYGYTF.